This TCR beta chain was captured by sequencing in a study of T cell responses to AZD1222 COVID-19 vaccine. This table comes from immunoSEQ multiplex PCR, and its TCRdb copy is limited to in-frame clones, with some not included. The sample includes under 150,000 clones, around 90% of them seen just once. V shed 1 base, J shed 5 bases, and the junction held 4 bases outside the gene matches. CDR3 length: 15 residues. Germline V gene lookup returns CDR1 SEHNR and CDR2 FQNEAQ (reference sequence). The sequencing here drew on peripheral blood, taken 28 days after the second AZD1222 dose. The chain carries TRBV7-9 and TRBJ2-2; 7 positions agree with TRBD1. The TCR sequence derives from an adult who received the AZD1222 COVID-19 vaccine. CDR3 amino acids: CASSLVSTGTGELFF. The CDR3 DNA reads TGTGCCAGCAGCTTAGTGTCGACAGGGACCGGGGAGCTGTTTTTT. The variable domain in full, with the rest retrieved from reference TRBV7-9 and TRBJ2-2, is DTGVSQNPRHKITKRGQNVTFRCDPISEHNRLYWYRQTLGQGPEFLTYFQNEAQLEKSRLLSDRFSAERPKGSFSTLEIQRTEQGDSAMYLCASSLVSTGTGELFFGEGSRLTVL.